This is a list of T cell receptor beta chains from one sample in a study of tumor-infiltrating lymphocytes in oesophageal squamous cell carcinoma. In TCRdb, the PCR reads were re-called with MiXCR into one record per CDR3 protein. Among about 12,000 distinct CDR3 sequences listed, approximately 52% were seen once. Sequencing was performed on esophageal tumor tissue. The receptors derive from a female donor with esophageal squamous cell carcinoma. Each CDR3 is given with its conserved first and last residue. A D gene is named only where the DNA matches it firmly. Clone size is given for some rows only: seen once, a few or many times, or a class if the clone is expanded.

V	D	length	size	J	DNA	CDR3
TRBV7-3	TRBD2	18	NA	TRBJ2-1	TGTGCCAGCAGGATACTAGCGGGAGGGCCGAGCTCCTACAATGAGCAGTTCTTC	CASRILAGGPSSYNEQFF
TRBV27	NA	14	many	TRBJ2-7	TGTGCCAGCAGTTTAGGACGCCGAGGGTACGAGCAGTACTTC	CASSLGRRGYEQYF
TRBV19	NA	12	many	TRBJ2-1	TGTGCCAGTAGTATCAGGGGGGGTGAGCAGTTCTTC	CASSIRGGEQFF
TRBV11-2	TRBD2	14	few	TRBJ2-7	TGTGCCAGCAGCTTGAGCGGGGCGCCCTACGAGCAGTACTTC	CASSLSGAPYEQYF
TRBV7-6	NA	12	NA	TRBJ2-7	TGTGCCAGCAGCTTAACCACCTACGAGCAGTACTTC	CASSLTTYEQYF
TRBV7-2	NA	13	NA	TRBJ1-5	TGTGCCAGCAGCGTTAGGGGTAACCAGCCCCAGCATTTT	CASSVRGNQPQHF
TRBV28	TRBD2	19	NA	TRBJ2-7	TGTGCCAGCAGTTTTGAGATACCGGGACTAGCGGGAGAGACCTACGAGCAGTACTTC	CASSFEIPGLAGETYEQYF
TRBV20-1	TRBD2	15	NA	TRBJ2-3	TGCAGTGCTAGAGATTCTGCTAGCGGGAGGGCCGGGGCGTATTTT	CSARDSASGRAGAYF
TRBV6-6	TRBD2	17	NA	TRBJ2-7	TGTGCCAGCAGTTACCGGCAGGGGAGCGGGAGTTCCTACGAGCAGTACTTC	CASSYRQGSGSSYEQYF
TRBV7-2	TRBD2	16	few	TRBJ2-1	TGTGCCAGCAAGGAAGGGGCGGGAGTAGGATACAATGAGCAGTTCTTC	CASKEGAGVGYNEQFF
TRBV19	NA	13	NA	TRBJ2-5	TGTGCCAGTAGTCTGGCCCCTAGGGAGACCCAGTACTTC	CASSLAPRETQYF
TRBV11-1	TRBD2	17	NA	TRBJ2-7	TGTGCCAGCAGCCCTGCCTCCGCTAGCGGGAGAGCAGGCGAGCAGTACTTC	CASSPASASGRAGEQYF
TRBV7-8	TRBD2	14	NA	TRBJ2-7	TGTGCCAGCAGCTTAACAGCGGGAGGGCGGGAGCAGTACTTC	CASSLTAGGREQYF
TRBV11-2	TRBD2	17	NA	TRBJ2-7	TGTGCCAGCAGCCGCTGGGCGACTAGCGGGGCCGAGTACGAGCAGTACTTC	CASSRWATSGAEYEQYF
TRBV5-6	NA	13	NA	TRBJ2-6	TGTGCCAGCAGCTTCTCTGGGGCCAACGTCCTGACTTTC	CASSFSGANVLTF
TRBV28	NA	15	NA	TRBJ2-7	TGTGCCAGCAGTTTTTTTGCGGGGTTTGTCTACGAGCAGTACTTC	CASSFFAGFVYEQYF
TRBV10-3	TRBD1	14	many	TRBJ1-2	TGTGCCATCATCGACAGGGTGGGGTCTAAGGGCTACACCTTC	CAIIDRVGSKGYTF
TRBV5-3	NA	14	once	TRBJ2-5	TGTGCCAGCAGCTTCCAGACAGATAATTCACCCCTCCACTTC	CASSFQTDNSPLHF
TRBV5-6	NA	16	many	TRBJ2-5	TGTGCCAGCAGCTTGGCCGGGGTCGGGAGTGGAGCGGCCCAGTACTTC	CASSLAGVGSGAAQYF
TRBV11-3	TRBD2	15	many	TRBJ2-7	TGTGCCAGCAGCGCCGGGACTAGCGGGATGAGCGAGCAGTACTTC	CASSAGTSGMSEQYF
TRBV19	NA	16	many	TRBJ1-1	TGTGCCAGTAGTGGCGCAGGGAGGGCGGGGAAAACTGAAGCTTTCTTT	CASSGAGRAGKTEAFF
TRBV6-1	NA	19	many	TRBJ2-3	TGTGCCAGCAGTCCGCGCCTGGGGGTACTAGCCCAACGCACAGATACGCAGTATTTT	CASSPRLGVLAQRTDTQYF
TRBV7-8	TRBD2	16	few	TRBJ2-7	TGTGCCAGCAGCGCCCTGGGACTAGCGAGTAGATCCGAGCAGTACTTC	CASSALGLASRSEQYF
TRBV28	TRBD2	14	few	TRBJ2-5	TGTGCCAGCTCACGGCCTAGCGGACAAGAGACCCAGTACTTC	CASSRPSGQETQYF
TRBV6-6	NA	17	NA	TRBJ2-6	TGTGCCAGCAAGAGGCAGGTCCTCATCAGTGGGGCCAACGTCCTGACTTTC	CASKRQVLISGANVLTF
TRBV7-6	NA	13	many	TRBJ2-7	TGTGCCAGCAGCTTAGTTCTAAGCTACGAGCAGTACTTC	CASSLVLSYEQYF
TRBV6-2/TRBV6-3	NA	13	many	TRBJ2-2	TGTGCCAGCACCCGGGGTAGTACCGGGGAGCTGTTTTTT	CASTRGSTGELFF
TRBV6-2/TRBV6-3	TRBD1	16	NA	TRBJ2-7	TGTGCCAGCAGTTTTATGGACAGGGGTATATTGGATACGCAGTACTTC	CASSFMDRGILDTQYF
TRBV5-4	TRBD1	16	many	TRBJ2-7	TGTGCCAGCAGCTTGCTCAGGACAGGGGGCCCTGACGAGCAGTACTTC	CASSLLRTGGPDEQYF
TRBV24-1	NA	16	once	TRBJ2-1	TGTGCCACCAGTGACTTAAGACAGACCCCCAACAATGAGCAGTTCTTC	CATSDLRQTPNNEQFF
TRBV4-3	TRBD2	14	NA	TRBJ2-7	TGCGCCAGCAGCTACGACCGGGACTACAATGAGCAGTACTTC	CASSYDRDYNEQYF
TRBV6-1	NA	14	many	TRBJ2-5	TGTGCCAGCGGGGAGCGGAGCTCCTACAATGAGCAGTACTTC	CASGERSSYNEQYF
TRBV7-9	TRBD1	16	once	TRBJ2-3	TGTGCCAGCAGCTCTCCTAGGGACAGGGACACAGATACGCAGTATTTT	CASSSPRDRDTDTQYF
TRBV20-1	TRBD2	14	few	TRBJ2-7	TGCAGTGCAGAGCGGGCGGGAGCTCCCTACGAGCAGTACTTC	CSAERAGAPYEQYF
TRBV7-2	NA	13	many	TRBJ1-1	TGTGCCAGCAGCTGGCAGGGGTACACTGAAGCTTTCTTT	CASSWQGYTEAFF
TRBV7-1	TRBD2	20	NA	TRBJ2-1	TGTGCCAGCAGCCTGGGGGCTAGCGGGAGAGTCCGTGCTAAACAAAATGAGCAGTTCTTC	CASSLGASGRVRAKQNEQFF
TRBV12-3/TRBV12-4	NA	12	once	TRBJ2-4	TGTGCCAGCAGTTCGACCCAAAACATTCAGTACTTC	CASSSTQNIQYF
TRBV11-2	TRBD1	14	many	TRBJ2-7	TGTGCCAGCAGCTCCGGGACAGGGAATTACGAGCAGTACTTC	CASSSGTGNYEQYF
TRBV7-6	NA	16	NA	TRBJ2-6	TGTACCAGCAGCCAGGGGATCGGGACTGGGGCCAACGTCCTGACTTTC	CTSSQGIGTGANVLTF